The 28 T cell receptor beta chains reported below all come from one sample, sequenced in a study of shared clonotypes between healthy human individuals. The table came from immunoSEQ multiplex PCR; TCRdb's copy has only in-frame clones and leaves some out. The data show more than 2 million clones, 85% to 95% seen once. Sequenced material: naive CD4+ T cells sorted from blood. This sample's subset: CD45RA+ positively selected. The receptors come from a man between 18 and 29 years old in good health.

The chain joins TRBV18 to TRBJ1-2; D is uncertain. Trimming stripped 3 bases from V and 4 bases from J, with 6 bases between. The CDR3 is 12 amino acids. The germline CDR1 and CDR2 sequences are KGHSH and LQKENI. For the CDR3, the DNA is TGTGCCAGCTCACCCCGCACCTATGGCTACACCTTC. Translation gives CASSPRTYGYTF.

V is TRBV10-1 and J is TRBJ2-1; 8 nucleotides line up with TRBD2. The ends lost 4 bases at V and 6 bases at J; junction bases unmatched: 5. CDR3 length equals 14 residues. Germline assignment: CDR1 WNHNN and CDR2 SYGVQD (reference sequence). DNA for the CDR3: TGCGCCAGCAGTGCTAGCGGGTACGGCAATGAGCAGTTCTTC. This codes for CASSASGYGNEQFF.

The CDR3 DNA is TGCGCCAGCAGCTCAGGGACGGCTATTGCCTACGAGCAGTACTTC. Residues: CASSSGTAIAYEQYF. The chain links TRBV5-1 to TRBJ2-7; possibly TRBD1 or TRBD2 for D (5 bases each). This CDR3 spans 15 amino acids. V lost 3 bases and J lost 2, with 15 bases in between. CDR1 SGHRS and CDR2 YFSETQ come from the germline V gene.

This clone was observed a few times. This chain connects TRBV6-1 to TRBJ1-2; D is possibly TRBD1 (5 bases). Trimming took 5 bases from V and 8 from J, leaving 12 bases between them. CDR1 is MNHNS, CDR2 SASEGT, per germline. There are 12 residues in the CDR3. CDR3: CASSRGERGYTF. CDR3 nucleotide sequence: TGTGCCAGCAGTCGGGGGGAGAGGGGCTACACCTTC.

The chain is built from TRBV27 and TRBJ2-7; the match to TRBD1 covers 8 bases. The CDR3 runs to 11 residues. V dropped 5 bases and J dropped 10; count of bases not matched to a gene: 4. Germline CDR1 is MNHEY and CDR2 is SMNVEV (reference sequence). CDR3 coding DNA: TGTGCCAGCAGTCTGACAGGGGTTCAGTACTTC. This translates into CASSLTGVQYF.

The chain employs TRBV19 and TRBJ1-6; D is uncertain. CDR3 length: 13 residues. Germline CDR1 is LNHDA and CDR2 is SQIVND (reference sequence). Trimming removed 6 bases from V and 4 bases from J, with 7 bases in between. The CDR3 coding sequence is TGTGCCAGTAGCGGGCTTTATAATTCACCCCTCCACTTT. Translated, it gives CASSGLYNSPLHF. The complete variable domain, with remaining parts taken from reference TRBV19 and TRBJ1-6, reads DGGITQSPKYLFRKEGQNVTLSCEQNLNHDAMYWYRQDPGQGLRLIYYSQIVNDFQKGDIAEGYSVSREKKESFPLTVTSAQKNPTAFYLCASSGLYNSPLHFGNGTRLTVT.

CDR3: CAWMKAGGNEQYF. CDR3 nucleotide sequence: TGTGCCTGGATGAAGGCAGGGGGCAACGAGCAGTACTTC. This chain uses TRBV30 with TRBJ2-7; TRBD1 matches at 8 bases. Germline V gene data show CDR1 as GTSNPN and CDR2 as SVGIG (reference sequence). Losses at the gene ends were 4 bases for V and 5 bases for J; bases not matched to a gene: 7. This CDR3 region has 13 residues.

The chain is built from TRBV6-6 and TRBJ1-1, with D tentatively TRBD1 (6 bases). The germline gives CDR1 MNHNY, CDR2 SVGAGI (reference sequence). Trimming left V 6 bases short and J 5 bases short, with 7 bases between. This CDR3 region has 11 residues. The CDR3: CASRGGTEAFF. DNA for the CDR3: TGTGCCAGCAGAGGGGGTACTGAAGCTTTCTTT.

The rearrangement uses TRBV30 and TRBJ1-2; D possibly corresponds to TRBD1 (6 bases). The CDR3 sequence is 13 residues long. Germline CDR1 is GTSNPN and CDR2 is SVGIG (reference sequence). Trimming pared 4 bases from V and 8 bases from J, leaving 17 bases between. As DNA, the CDR3 is TGTGCCTGGACCGGTGGGGCAGGGGTAGGCTACACCTTC. Translated, it gives CAWTGGAGVGYTF.

V and J are TRBV2 and TRBJ2-1; D is unresolved. V lost 6 bases and J lost 5, with 20 bases in between. CDR3 length equals 16 residues. The V gene's germline CDR1 is SNHLY and CDR2 FYNNEI. This CDR3 reads CASRGLGSDLHNEQFF. CDR3 sequence (DNA): TGTGCCAGCAGGGGTTTAGGCAGTGACCTCCACAATGAGCAGTTCTTC.

V and J are TRBV6-5 and TRBJ1-3; a possible D gene is TRBD1 (5 bases). Trimming shortened V by 5 bases and J by 5 bases, and 16 bases separated the two germline ends. Germline values: CDR1 MNHEY, CDR2 SVGAGI. This CDR3 comprises 15 residues. Here the CDR3 reads CASSPTVAGRNTIYF. DNA of the CDR3: TGTGCCAGCAGTCCTACCGTGGCAGGGCGAAACACCATATATTTT.

The chain has TRBV7-3 and TRBJ2-3, with a possible D match to TRBD2 (6 bases). Trimming pared 5 bases from V and 2 bases from J, leaving 20 bases between. Germline loops: CDR1 SGHTA, CDR2 FQGTGA. The CDR3 is 17 amino acids. The CDR3 is CASSPHNAGRDTDTQYF. The CDR3 DNA follows: TGTGCCAGCAGCCCGCATAACGCGGGGCGCGACACAGATACGCAGTATTTT.

The V gene is TRBV28, the J gene TRBJ1-5; TRBD1 might be the D (5 bases). Germline lookup yields CDR1 MDHEN and CDR2 SYDVKM. The CDR3 contains 15 residues. V was trimmed by 2 bases and J by 2 bases, leaving 10 bases between them. CDR3 sequence reads: CASSLRGGGNQPQHF. CDR3 sequence (DNA): TGTGCCAGCAGTTTAAGGGGCGGCGGCAATCAGCCCCAGCATTTT.

The genes are TRBV9 and TRBJ2-1, with 11 bases matching TRBD1. CDR1 SGDLS and CDR2 YYNGEE come from the germline V gene. CDR3 length equals 16 residues. Losses at the gene ends were 0 bases for V and 7 bases for J; bases not matched to a gene: 6. The CDR3 reads CASSVAGTGGQNEQFF. As DNA, the CDR3 is TGTGCCAGCAGCGTAGCCGGGACAGGGGGTCAGAATGAGCAGTTCTTC.

This rearrangement joins TRBV10-1 to TRBJ2-3; D gene uncertain. V lost 0 bases and J 1 base, leaving 11 bases between the germline ends. This CDR3 is 16 amino acids long. In germline, CDR1 is WNHNN, CDR2 SYGVQD (reference sequence). CDR3 sequence (DNA): TGCGCCAGCAGTGAGTCTTGGGGTAGGGGCACAGATACGCAGTATTTT. The encoded protein is CASSESWGRGTDTQYF.

The chain carries TRBV7-2 and TRBJ2-5; D is ambiguous. CDR1 and CDR2 from the germline V gene are SGHTA and FQGNSA. The CDR3 runs to 13 residues. The V and J ends lost 0 bases and 2 bases respectively, with 4 bases between them. CDR3 bases: TGTGCCAGCAGCTTAGCATGGCAAGAGACCCAGTACTTC. Translated: CASSLAWQETQYF.

The chain carries TRBV5-1 and TRBJ2-6; tentatively, D is TRBD1 or TRBD2 (5 bases each). The germline V gene encodes CDR1 SGHRS and CDR2 YFSETQ. V was clipped by 4 bases and J by 1 base, with 18 bases between them. The CDR3 runs to 18 residues. CDR3 in amino acids: CASSPPGASQSGANVLTF. CDR3 bases: TGCGCCAGCAGCCCGCCCGGGGCGTCTCAATCTGGGGCCAACGTCCTGACTTTC.

The V and J genes are TRBV5-5 and TRBJ1-6; D not certain. CDR1 SGHKS and CDR2 YYEKEE come from the germline V gene (reference sequence). The CDR3 consists of 14 residues. V was cut by 4 bases and J by 6 bases, with 11 bases left in between. In DNA, the CDR3 is TGTGCCAGCAGCGCGGCCCCGGGTAATTCACCCCTCCACTTT. This encodes CASSAAPGNSPLHF.

This sequence joins TRBV25-1 and TRBJ2-5, with D tentatively TRBD1 or TRBD2 (5 bases each). CDR1 and CDR2 from the germline V gene are MGHDK and SYGVNS. V was trimmed by 5 bases and J by 5 bases, leaving 18 bases between them. The CDR3 is 15 residues long. The CDR3 reads CASSRSPGNRETQYF. CDR3 nucleotide sequence: TGTGCCAGCAGTAGGTCCCCCGGGAACAGGGAGACCCAGTACTTC.

The rearrangement uses TRBV9 and TRBJ2-1, with 14 bases fitting TRBD2. The germline V gene encodes CDR1 SGDLS and CDR2 YYNGEE. CDR3 size: 19 residues. V shed 4 bases and J 2 bases; nucleotides not matched to a gene: 11. The CDR3: CASSLGLAGAPVTYNEQFF. In DNA form, the CDR3 reads TGTGCCAGCAGCCTGGGACTAGCGGGAGCCCCGGTCACCTACAATGAGCAGTTCTTC.

The CDR3, as DNA: TGTGCCATCAGTGAGTCGAGGGGGGTAAACTATGGCTACACCTTC. Protein product: CAISESRGVNYGYTF. V is TRBV10-3 and J is TRBJ1-2, with D perhaps matching TRBD1 (6 bases). The CDR3 runs 15 residues. V lost 0 bases to trimming and J lost 2 bases, with 10 bases between them. Germline assignment: CDR1 ENHRY and CDR2 SYGVKD.

A remark on this clone: The same CDR3 arises from other DNA sequences in this sample as well. This chain joins TRBV5-1 and TRBJ1-1; D ambiguous. Trimming cost V 3 bases and J 1 base, with 10 bases left between them. Germline values: CDR1 SGHRS, CDR2 YFSETQ. This CDR3 region has 14 residues. Written as DNA, the CDR3 is TGCGCCAGCAGCTCCTCTGGAGGGAACACTGAAGCTTTCTTT. Its translation: CASSSSGGNTEAFF.

The J gene is TRBJ2-7, the V gene TRBV10-3; D not certain. V lost 3 bases, J lost 0 bases, and 6 bases lay in between. Germline values: CDR1 ENHRY, CDR2 SYGVKD. CDR3 length equals 13 residues. The CDR3 here is CAISDDTSYEQYF. CDR3 bases: TGTGCCATCAGTGACGACACCTCCTACGAGCAGTACTTC.

Comment on this clone: This same CDR3 is encoded by further DNA sequences in the sample. The J gene is TRBJ1-1, the V gene TRBV20-1; D gene unclear. CDR1 and CDR2 from the germline V gene are DFQATT and SNEGSKA (reference sequence). There are 10 residues in the CDR3. Trimming removed 6 bases at V and 3 bases at J, with 5 bases between. CDR3 in amino acids: CSATDTEAFF. The CDR3 DNA sequence: TGCAGTGCAACCGACACTGAAGCTTTCTTT.

The chain joins TRBV15 to TRBJ1-6, with a weak D call TRBD1 (6 bases). V was trimmed by 8 bases and J by 4 bases, leaving 21 bases between them. CDR1 and CDR2 from the germline V gene are LNHNV and YYDKDF (reference sequence). The CDR3 loop spans 17 amino acids. The CDR3 DNA sequence: TGTGCCACCGAAGGGACGCAAGGGGGATTTTATAATTCACCCCTCCACTTT. It encodes CATEGTQGGFYNSPLHF. The complete variable domain, with remaining parts taken from reference TRBV15 and TRBJ1-6, reads DAMVIQNPRYQVTQFGKPVTLSCSQTLNHNVMYWYQQKSSQAPKLLFHYYDKDFNNEADTPDNFQSRRPNTSFCFLDIRSPGLGDTAMYLCATEGTQGGFYNSPLHFGNGTRLTVT.

The CDR3 DNA reads as TGTGCCAGCAGTGAATATCCAGCATCTGGGGCCAACGTCCTGACTTTC. Amino acids: CASSEYPASGANVLTF. The chain has TRBV2 and TRBJ2-6, with D unresolved. The germline V gene encodes CDR1 SNHLY and CDR2 FYNNEI. This CDR3 contains 16 residues. Trimming pared 2 bases from V and 1 base from J, leaving 9 bases between.

V gene TRBV11-2 combines with J gene TRBJ2-7; TRBD1 aligns across 10 bases. After removal of 0 bases from V and 4 bases from J, the junction contained 6 bases not matched to a gene. CDR1 is SGHAT, CDR2 FQNNGV, per germline. The CDR3 is 16 residues long. In DNA, the CDR3 is TGTGCCAGCAGCTTAGATGGGGACAGGGGCCATTACGAGCAGTACTTC. Translation: CASSLDGDRGHYEQYF.

The chain couples TRBV21-1 to TRBJ2-5; the table calls TRBD1, which could not be checked here. TRBV21-1 is termed a pseudogene. The CDR3 sequence is 15 residues long. The CDR3 DNA is TGTGCCAGCAGCCCTCGCGCGTCAGGACAAGAGACCCAGTACTTC. This codes for CASSPRASGQETQYF.